This T cell receptor beta chain was identified during a study of cytomegalovirus exposure and HLA in healthy donors. About the study: Prior work identified under 130 million unique TCR beta sequences in some 200 million T cells.

Study findings and constraints: Later analysis placed DRB1 highest and HLA-C lowest in TCR association rates, which differed by HLA locus. Published work reported that the classifier diagnosed cytomegalovirus status with high specificity and sensitivity. With further analysis later on, most CMV-associated TCR beta chains appeared HLA-restricted.

Primers for the PCR totalled 60 Vbeta and 13 Jbeta. Method: immunoSEQ multiplex PCR; TCRdb's copy keeps in-frame clones and lacks some. The data hold some 93,000 clones, with roughly 67% observed a single time. Germline V gene data show CDR1 as MDHEN and CDR2 as SYDVKM. Trimming left V 11 bases short and J 0 bases short, with 16 bases between. The CDR3 extends over 14 amino acids. This clone has just a few counts. What it recognizes is unknown. Sequencing input: PBMCs. The chain joins TRBV28 to TRBJ1-1; TRBD1 might be the D (5 bases). The source of this sequence is a boy between 10 and 17 years old in good health and CMV-seropositive. In DNA form, the CDR3 reads TGTGCCGTCCTTAAGACAGCGTTGAACACTGAAGCTTTCTTT. It codes for CAVLKTALNTEAFF.